The rows below give T cell receptor beta chains drawn from one sample of a study of shared clonotypes between healthy human individuals. Sequenced by immunoSEQ multiplex PCR; TCRdb stores in-frame clones only, minus some. The data hold about 490,000 clones, with 76% observed a single time. Sequences were obtained from PBMCs. These receptors came from a woman in her forties in good health. Some clones in this sample may be carry-over from other donors' samples. Each CDR3 is given with its conserved first and last residue. Each record gives: V gene, J gene, CDR3 length, CDR3 protein.

TRBV5-1,TRBJ2-2,17,CASSLVSGGSGAGELFF
TRBV14,TRBJ2-1,12,CASSQALNEQFF
TRBV11-3,TRBJ2-1,11,CASGRNNEQFF
TRBV7-2,TRBJ2-3,14,CASSSSGRTDTQYF
TRBV2,TRBJ2-7,12,CASHGLGGEQYF
TRBV6-5,TRBJ2-3,13,CASSHPPSGTQYF
TRBV7-8,TRBJ1-2,14,CASSPRAGAGGYTF
TRBV9,TRBJ1-2,15,CASSVEEGLRYGYTF
TRBV30,TRBJ1-3,17,CAGKQVGRDFSGNTIYF
TRBV7-8,TRBJ1-1,14,CASSRRVENTEAFF
TRBV9,TRBJ2-1,16,CASSVDGDPSYNEQFF
TRBV28,TRBJ2-1,16,CASSPLRTSGYNEQFF
TRBV5-4,TRBJ2-2,17,CASSLSLAGQFTGELFF
TRBV6-1,TRBJ2-7,14,CASSLLAGAYEQYF
TRBV11-2,TRBJ2-7,15,CASSLWQGASYEQYF
TRBV27,TRBJ1-2,15,CASSLRPGPTGGYTF
TRBV18,TRBJ2-2,16,CASSPVGLAGTGELFF
TRBV11-2,TRBJ2-4,15,CASSLSRGRGNIQYF
TRBV28,TRBJ2-7,15,CASRPLGTGLYEQYF